This record concerns one T cell receptor beta chain sequence. The antigen is undetermined. CDR1 is MNHNS, CDR2 SASEGT, per germline. After removal of 6 bases from V and 0 bases from J, the junction contained 4 bases not matched to a gene. The CDR3 extends over 14 amino acids. The data originate from a study of vaccination and CD4 T cells after COVID-19. Overall study context: Overlapping peptides covering the spike proteins of SARS-CoV-2, HCoV-NL63, HCoV-OC43 and HCoV-229E were added to stimulate cells. A CEFX pool, an HIV-1 Nef pool, or no peptide went to control cultures.

Regarding treatment: approximately nine-day PBMC culture with coronavirus spike peptide pools or control peptides (ViraFEST assay). The ViraFEST method relied on peptide pools to expand antigen-specific T cells, followed by TCR sequencing. The assay that was used to sequence DNA from cultured CD4+ T cells was the Oncomine TCR Beta short-read assay. Genomic DNA was drawn out of CD4+ T cells grown in culture. TCRdb itself ran the PCR reads through MiXCR, one entry per CDR3 protein. The sample contains around 15,000 distinct CDR3 sequences, roughly 69% of which appear only once. The TCR originated in a human donor who had recovered from COVID-19. The rearrangement joins TRBV6-1 to TRBJ1-2, with TRBD1 matching 7 bases. Sequenced sample: CD4+ T cells from blood, cultured in vitro. The CDR3 coding sequence is TGTGCCAGCAGGAGGGACAGTGCTAACTATGGCTACACCTTC. Residues: CASRRDSANYGYTF.